These T cell receptor beta chains were read from a single sample in a study of blood T cell repertoires in COVID-19. Produced via immunoSEQ multiplex PCR; TCRdb's table is partial and in-frame only. The sample lists 200,000 to 250,000 clones, roughly 80% occurring once. Sequenced: peripheral blood. The receptors were sampled from a woman of 80 years or more with acute or convalescent COVID-19. Each CDR3 is given with its conserved first and last residue. A D gene is named only where the DNA matches it firmly. Clone size is shown for a subset of rows, as once, few, many or a class of expanded clone.

cdr3_nt,cdr3_aa,v_call,d_call,clone_size,j_call
TGTGCCAGCAGCTTAAGGGACATCCGACAGGGGCTGAACACTGAAGCTTTCTTT,CASSLRDIRQGLNTEAFF,TRBV7-6,TRBD1,NA,TRBJ1-1
TGTGCCAGCACCCTAATAGCGGGAGGGAGCTCCTACGAGCAGTACTTC,CASTLIAGGSSYEQYF,TRBV7-9,TRBD2,NA,TRBJ2-7
TGTGCCAGCAGCATCCTTTACGAGCAGTACTTC,CASSILYEQYF,TRBV7-9,NA,NA,TRBJ2-7
TGTGCCAGCAGCGCAAAACAGGGTGGCTCTGGAAACACCATATATTTT,CASSAKQGGSGNTIYF,TRBV9,NA,NA,TRBJ1-3
TGTGCCAGTAGTATGTTTCGGGAGGGCGGTTCGGACGAGCAGTACTTC,CASSMFREGGSDEQYF,TRBV19,TRBD2,few,TRBJ2-7
TGTGCCAGCAGTTACTCAGGGGCCTTCACAGATACGCAGTATTTT,CASSYSGAFTDTQYF,TRBV6-5,NA,NA,TRBJ2-3
TGCAGCGTTGCGACTAGCGGGAGCACAGATACGCAGTATTTT,CSVATSGSTDTQYF,TRBV29-1,TRBD2,few,TRBJ2-3
TGTGCCAGCAGTCCGTTCGGTGGGGGGCAAGAGACCCAGTACTTC,CASSPFGGGQETQYF,TRBV11-3,NA,NA,TRBJ2-5
TGTGCCAGCAGTTTAATTGACAGGGTAAATGAGCAGTTCTTC,CASSLIDRVNEQFF,TRBV28,TRBD1,NA,TRBJ2-1
TGTGCCAGCAGCGTAGCCAGGGCAGGGTACAATGAGCAGTTCTTC,CASSVARAGYNEQFF,TRBV9,NA,NA,TRBJ2-1
TGTGCCAGCAGTAGATCGCAGGCATACAATGAGCAGTTCTTC,CASSRSQAYNEQFF,TRBV6-5,NA,NA,TRBJ2-1
TGTGCCAGCAGGCCCAAACTAGCGGGTTACAATGAGCAGTTCTTC,CASRPKLAGYNEQFF,TRBV3-1/TRBV3-2,TRBD2,NA,TRBJ2-1
TGTGCCAGCTCCCAGGGGGGAAATTTGAACACTGAAGCTTTCTTT,CASSQGGNLNTEAFF,TRBV6-5,TRBD1,NA,TRBJ1-1
TGTGCCAGTACCACTACAAGGGGTGCCCGTAGCTACACCTTC,CASTTTRGARSYTF,TRBV19,NA,NA,TRBJ1-2
TGTGCCAGCAGCTGGGACAACTCCTACGAGCAGTACTTC,CASSWDNSYEQYF,TRBV5-4,NA,NA,TRBJ2-7
TGTGCCAGCAGTTCGAGAGGTAACGAGCAGTACTTC,CASSSRGNEQYF,TRBV27,NA,NA,TRBJ2-7
TGTGCCAGCAGCCAAGATCGACGACAGGGGGAGAGCGGCTACACCTTC,CASSQDRRQGESGYTF,TRBV14,TRBD1,NA,TRBJ1-2
TGTGCCAGCAGCTCCAGGACAGGGGGGACAGATACGCAGTATTTT,CASSSRTGGTDTQYF,TRBV7-8,TRBD1,once,TRBJ2-3
TGTGCCAGTCCTGCCCAAGCGGGGGGTGAAAAACTGTTTTTT,CASPAQAGGEKLFF,TRBV21-1,NA,NA,TRBJ1-4
TGTGCCAGCAGCTCCTTTGGGACAGGGGATGAAAAACTGTTTTTT,CASSSFGTGDEKLFF,TRBV7-9,TRBD1,NA,TRBJ1-4
TGTGCCAGCAGTTCCCCGGGGGGGCAAGGGGCCAACGTCCTGACTTTC,CASSSPGGQGANVLTF,TRBV6-5,TRBD2,NA,TRBJ2-6
TGTGCCAGTAGTATGCGGATCCAAGAGACCCAGTACTTC,CASSMRIQETQYF,TRBV19,NA,NA,TRBJ2-5
TGTGCCAGCAGCTCCCAGGGCGCGGGAGGAGCGATTGAGCAGTTCTTC,CASSSQGAGGAIEQFF,TRBV11-2,TRBD2,few,TRBJ2-1
TGTGCCAGTGGAACAGGGATCAATCAGCCCCAGCATTTT,CASGTGINQPQHF,TRBV28,NA,NA,TRBJ1-5
TGTGCCAGCAGCCCCGGGACTAGCGGTACCTCCTACGAGCAGTACTTC,CASSPGTSGTSYEQYF,TRBV7-9,TRBD2,NA,TRBJ2-7
TGTGCCAGCAGTTTAAAAATTTATGAGGGAATCTACGAGCAGTACTTC,CASSLKIYEGIYEQYF,TRBV28,NA,NA,TRBJ2-7
TGCGCCAGCAGCAGAATAGCGGGAGGGTCACAAGAGACCCAGTACTTC,CASSRIAGGSQETQYF,TRBV5-1,TRBD2,NA,TRBJ2-5
TGTGCCAGCACCGTGTCCGGGTCCCGGAACACTGAAGCTTTCTTT,CASTVSGSRNTEAFF,TRBV6-5,NA,once,TRBJ1-1
TGTGCCATCAGTGACTCGGGTCTAGCGGGAGTTTTTGATACGCAGTATTTT,CAISDSGLAGVFDTQYF,TRBV10-3,TRBD2,once,TRBJ2-3
TGTGCCAGCAGCGCGGGTCCCAACTATGGCTACACCTTC,CASSAGPNYGYTF,TRBV7-3,NA,NA,TRBJ1-2
TGTGCCAGCAGCTTGTCGGGGACCTACGAGCAGTACTTC,CASSLSGTYEQYF,TRBV5-4,NA,NA,TRBJ2-7
TGTGCCAGCAGTACTACAGGGGGAATCTCCTACGAGCAGTACTTC,CASSTTGGISYEQYF,TRBV27,TRBD1,NA,TRBJ2-7
TGTGCCATCAGTGAGTCGGTTACATTCACAGATACGCAGTATTTT,CAISESVTFTDTQYF,TRBV10-3,NA,NA,TRBJ2-3
TGTGCCAGCAGCTTAGGGGGCCATACACTCGGGGATACGCAGTATTTT,CASSLGGHTLGDTQYF,TRBV7-2,NA,few,TRBJ2-3
TGTGCCAGCAGTTTAAGTCGGGGGGACACCATATATTTT,CASSLSRGDTIYF,TRBV27,NA,once,TRBJ1-3
TGTGCCAGCTCACCAGAACAGGGGGCGCGTCGGGGCTACACCTTC,CASSPEQGARRGYTF,TRBV18,TRBD1,NA,TRBJ1-2
TGTGCCAGCAGCTTAGTTCCATCTGGGGCCAACGTCCTGACTTTC,CASSLVPSGANVLTF,TRBV7-9,NA,NA,TRBJ2-6
TGTGCCAGCAGCCAAGATCGAGGGATGCCCTACGAGCAGTACTTC,CASSQDRGMPYEQYF,TRBV3-1/TRBV3-2,NA,NA,TRBJ2-7
TGTGCCAGCAGTGAAGGACAGGGTATTGAAAAACTGTTTTTT,CASSEGQGIEKLFF,TRBV6-1,TRBD1,NA,TRBJ1-4
TGCAGCGTTGGCGACAGGGAAGGGAATGGCTACACCTTC,CSVGDREGNGYTF,TRBV29-1,TRBD1,NA,TRBJ1-2
TGCAGTGCTAGAGGTGGCCCTGAAGCTTTCTTT,CSARGGPEAFF,TRBV20-1,NA,NA,TRBJ1-1
TGTGCCAGTACTGGCAAGGGCAGGGGTCAAGAGACCCAGTACTTC,CASTGKGRGQETQYF,TRBV19,NA,NA,TRBJ2-5